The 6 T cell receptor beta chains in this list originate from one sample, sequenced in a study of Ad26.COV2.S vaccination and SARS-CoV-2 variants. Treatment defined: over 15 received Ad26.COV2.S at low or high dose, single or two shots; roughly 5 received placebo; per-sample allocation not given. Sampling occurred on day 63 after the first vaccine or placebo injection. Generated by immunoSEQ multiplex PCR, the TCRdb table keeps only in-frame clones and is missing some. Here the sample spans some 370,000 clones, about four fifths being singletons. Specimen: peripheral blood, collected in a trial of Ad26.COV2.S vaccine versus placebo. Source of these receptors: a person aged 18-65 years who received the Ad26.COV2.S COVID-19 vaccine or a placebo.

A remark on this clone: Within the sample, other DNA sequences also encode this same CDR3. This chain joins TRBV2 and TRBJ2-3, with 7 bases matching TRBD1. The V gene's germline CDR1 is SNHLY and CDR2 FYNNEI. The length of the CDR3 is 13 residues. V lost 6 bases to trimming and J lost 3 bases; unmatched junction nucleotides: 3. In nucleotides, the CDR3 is TGTGCCAGCAGGGAGGACAGGACAGATACGCAGTATTTT. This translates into CASREDRTDTQYF.

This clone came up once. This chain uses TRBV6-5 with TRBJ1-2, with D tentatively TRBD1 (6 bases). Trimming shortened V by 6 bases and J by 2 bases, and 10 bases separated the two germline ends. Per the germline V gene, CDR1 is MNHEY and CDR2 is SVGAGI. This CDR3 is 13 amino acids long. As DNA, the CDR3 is TGTGCCAGCAGGAGGACAGTCAACTATGGCTACACCTTC. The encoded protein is CASRRTVNYGYTF.

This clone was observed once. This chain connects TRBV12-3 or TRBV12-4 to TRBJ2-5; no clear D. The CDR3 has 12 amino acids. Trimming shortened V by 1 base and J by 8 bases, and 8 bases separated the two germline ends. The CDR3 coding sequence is TGTGCCAGCAGTTTAGAGGTGAATACCCAGTACTTC. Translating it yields CASSLEVNTQYF.

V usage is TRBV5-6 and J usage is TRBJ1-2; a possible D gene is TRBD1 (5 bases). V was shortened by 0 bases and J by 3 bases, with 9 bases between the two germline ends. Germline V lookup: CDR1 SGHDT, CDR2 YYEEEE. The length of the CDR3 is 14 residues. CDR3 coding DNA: TGTGCCAGCAGCTTGGCGACAGTACACTATGGCTACACCTTC. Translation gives CASSLATVHYGYTF.

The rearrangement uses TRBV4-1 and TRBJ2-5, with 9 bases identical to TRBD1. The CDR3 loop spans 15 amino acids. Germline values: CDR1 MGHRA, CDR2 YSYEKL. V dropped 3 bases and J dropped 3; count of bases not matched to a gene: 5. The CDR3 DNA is TGCGCCAGCAGCCAGGGACAGGGTGGTAAAGAGACCCAGTACTTC. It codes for CASSQGQGGKETQYF.

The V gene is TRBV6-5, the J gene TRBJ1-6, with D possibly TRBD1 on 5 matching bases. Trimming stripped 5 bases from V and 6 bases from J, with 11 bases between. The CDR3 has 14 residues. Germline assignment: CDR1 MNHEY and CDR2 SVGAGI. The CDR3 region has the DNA TGTGCCAGCAGTCGGGGGAGGATTAATTCACCCCTCCACTTT. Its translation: CASSRGRINSPLHF.